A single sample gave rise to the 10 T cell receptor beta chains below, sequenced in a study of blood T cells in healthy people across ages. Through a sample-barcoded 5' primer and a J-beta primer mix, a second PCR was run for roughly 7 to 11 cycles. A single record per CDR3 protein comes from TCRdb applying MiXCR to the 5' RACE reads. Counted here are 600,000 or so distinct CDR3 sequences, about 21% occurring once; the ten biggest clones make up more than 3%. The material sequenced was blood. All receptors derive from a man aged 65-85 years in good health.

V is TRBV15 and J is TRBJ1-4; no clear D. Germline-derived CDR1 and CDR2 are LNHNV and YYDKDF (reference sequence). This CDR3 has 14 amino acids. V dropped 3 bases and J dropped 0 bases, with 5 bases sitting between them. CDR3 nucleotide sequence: TGTGCCACCAGCAGGGAACCAACTAATGAAAAACTGTTTTTT. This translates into CATSREPTNEKLFF.

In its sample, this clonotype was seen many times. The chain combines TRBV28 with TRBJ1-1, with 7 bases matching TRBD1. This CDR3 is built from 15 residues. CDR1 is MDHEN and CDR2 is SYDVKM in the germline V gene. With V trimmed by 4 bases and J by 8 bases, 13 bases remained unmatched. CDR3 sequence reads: CASSSPGQGGSEAFF. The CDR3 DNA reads TGTGCCAGCAGTTCCCCCGGGCAGGGGGGATCCGAAGCTTTCTTT.

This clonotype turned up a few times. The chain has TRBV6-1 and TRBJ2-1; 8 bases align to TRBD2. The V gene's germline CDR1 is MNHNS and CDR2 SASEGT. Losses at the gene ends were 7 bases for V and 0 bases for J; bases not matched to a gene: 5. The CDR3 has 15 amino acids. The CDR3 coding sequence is TGTGCCAGCAATGTGGCGGGAGGCTCCTACAATGAGCAGTTCTTC. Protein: CASNVAGGSYNEQFF.

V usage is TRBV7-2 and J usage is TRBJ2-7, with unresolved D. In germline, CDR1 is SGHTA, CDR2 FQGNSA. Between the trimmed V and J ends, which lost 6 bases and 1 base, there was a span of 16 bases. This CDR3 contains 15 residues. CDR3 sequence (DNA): TGTGCCAGCAGGGCAAGACCAGGATTATCCTACGAGCAGTACTTC. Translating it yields CASRARPGLSYEQYF.

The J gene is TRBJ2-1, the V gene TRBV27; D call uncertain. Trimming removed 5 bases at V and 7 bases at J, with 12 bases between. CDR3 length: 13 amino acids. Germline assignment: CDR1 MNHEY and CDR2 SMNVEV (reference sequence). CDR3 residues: CASSPSILNEQFF. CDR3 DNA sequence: TGTGCCAGCAGTCCGAGCATCCTGAATGAGCAGTTCTTC.

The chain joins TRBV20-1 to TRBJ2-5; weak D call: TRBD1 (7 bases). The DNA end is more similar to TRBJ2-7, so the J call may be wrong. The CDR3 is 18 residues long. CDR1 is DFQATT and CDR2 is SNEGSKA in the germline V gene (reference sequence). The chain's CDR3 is CSASAGTVTGGSSYEQYF. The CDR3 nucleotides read TGCAGTGCTAGCGCCGGGACAGTCACTGGGGGGAGCTCCTACGAGCAGTACTTC.

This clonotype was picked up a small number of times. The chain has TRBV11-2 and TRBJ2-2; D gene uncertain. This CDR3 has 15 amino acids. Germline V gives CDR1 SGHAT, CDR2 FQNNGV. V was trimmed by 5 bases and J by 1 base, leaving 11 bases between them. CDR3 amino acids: CASSPLTGNTGELFF. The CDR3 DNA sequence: TGTGCCAGCAGCCCTCTGACGGGGAACACCGGGGAGCTGTTTTTT.

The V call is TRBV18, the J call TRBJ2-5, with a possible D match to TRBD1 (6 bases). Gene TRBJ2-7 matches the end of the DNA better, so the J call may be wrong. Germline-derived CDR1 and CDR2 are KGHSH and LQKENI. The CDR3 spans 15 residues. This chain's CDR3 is CASSPSADRDYEQYF. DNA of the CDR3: TGTGCCAGCTCACCATCGGCGGACAGAGATTACGAGCAGTACTTC.

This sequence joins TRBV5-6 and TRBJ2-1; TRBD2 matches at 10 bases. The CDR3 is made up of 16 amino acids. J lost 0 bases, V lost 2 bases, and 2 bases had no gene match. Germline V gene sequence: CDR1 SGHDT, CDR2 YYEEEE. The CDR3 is CASSFSGGSSYNEQFF. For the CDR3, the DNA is TGTGCCAGCAGCTTTAGCGGGGGGAGCTCCTACAATGAGCAGTTCTTC. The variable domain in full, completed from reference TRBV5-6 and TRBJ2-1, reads DAGVTQSPTHLIKTRGQQVTLRCSPKSGHDTVSWYQQALGQGPQFIFQYYEEEERQRGNFPDRFSGHQFPNYSSELNVNALLLGDSALYLCASSFSGGSSYNEQFFGPGTRLTVL.

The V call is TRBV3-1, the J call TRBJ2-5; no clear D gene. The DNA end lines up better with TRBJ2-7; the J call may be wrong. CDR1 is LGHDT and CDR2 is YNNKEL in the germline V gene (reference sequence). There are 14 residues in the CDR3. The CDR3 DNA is TGTGCCAGCAGCGGGAAATCGGTGTCCTACGAGCAGTACTTC. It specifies CASSGKSVSYEQYF.